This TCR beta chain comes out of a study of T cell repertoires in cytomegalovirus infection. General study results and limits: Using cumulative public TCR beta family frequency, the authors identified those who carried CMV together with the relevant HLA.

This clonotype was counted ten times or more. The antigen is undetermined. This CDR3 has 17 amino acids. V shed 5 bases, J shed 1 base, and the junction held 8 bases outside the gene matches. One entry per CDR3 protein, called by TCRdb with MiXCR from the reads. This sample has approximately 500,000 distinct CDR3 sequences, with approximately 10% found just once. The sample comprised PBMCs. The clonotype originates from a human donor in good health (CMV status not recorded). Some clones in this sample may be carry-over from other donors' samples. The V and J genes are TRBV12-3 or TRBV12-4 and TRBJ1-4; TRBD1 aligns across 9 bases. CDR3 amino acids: CASSLGTGFGTNEKLFF. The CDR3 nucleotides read TGTGCCAGCAGTCTTGGGACAGGGTTTGGAACTAATGAAAAACTGTTTTTT.